What follows is one T cell receptor beta chain and its context. Its antigen remains unknown. The data belong to a study of blood T cells in healthy people across ages. General observations from the study: Observed TCR beta diversity per million T cells went down as age went up. This fall followed a roughly linear course with age.

The CDR3 is 13 residues long. Germline loops: CDR1 MDHEN, CDR2 SYDVKM. The V and J ends lost 5 bases and 4 bases respectively, with 11 bases between them. A second PCR, run for about 6 to 11 cycles, used a sample-barcoded 5' primer plus a J-beta primer mix. No fewer than 2.5 million CDR3-containing paired-end reads came from each sample. TCRdb re-analysed the 5' RACE reads in MiXCR, keeping a single row per CDR3 protein. This sample has hundreds of thousands of distinct CDR3 sequences, with over 40% found just once. The sequenced sample was blood. The V gene is TRBV28, the J gene TRBJ2-5; D is tentatively TRBD1 or TRBD2 (5 bases each). The clonotype comes from a man older than 75 in good health. The CDR3 DNA follows: TGTGCCAGCAGTGGGGGAGTGCGAGAGACCCAGTACTTC. Translating it yields CASSGGVRETQYF.